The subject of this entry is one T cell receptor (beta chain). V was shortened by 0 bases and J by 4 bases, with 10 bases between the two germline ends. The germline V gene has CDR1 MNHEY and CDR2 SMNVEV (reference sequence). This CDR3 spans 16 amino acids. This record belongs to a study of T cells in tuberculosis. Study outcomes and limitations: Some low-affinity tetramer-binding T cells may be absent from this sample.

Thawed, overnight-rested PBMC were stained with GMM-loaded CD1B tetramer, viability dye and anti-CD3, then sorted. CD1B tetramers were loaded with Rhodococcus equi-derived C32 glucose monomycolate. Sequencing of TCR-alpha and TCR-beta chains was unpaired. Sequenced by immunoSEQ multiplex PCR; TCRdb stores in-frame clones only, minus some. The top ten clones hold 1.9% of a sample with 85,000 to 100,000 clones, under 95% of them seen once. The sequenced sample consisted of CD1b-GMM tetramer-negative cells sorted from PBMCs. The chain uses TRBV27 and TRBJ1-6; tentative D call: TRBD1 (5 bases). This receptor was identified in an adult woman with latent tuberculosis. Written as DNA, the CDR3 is TGTGCCAGCAGTTTATCGGCAGGGCCTTATAATTCACCCCTCCACTTT. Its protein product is CASSLSAGPYNSPLHF.